A selection of T cell receptor beta chains follows, all from one sample in a study of cytomegalovirus exposure and HLA in healthy donors. Libraries were prepared by immunoSEQ multiplex PCR; TCRdb keeps only in-frame clonotypes and omits some of them. Among 75,000 to 90,000 clones, 78% were seen once, and the ten largest hold roughly 8.9%. The sample consisted of PBMCs. The receptors come from a woman aged 40 to 50 in good health and CMV-seropositive. CDR3s include the opening cysteine and the closing phenylalanine or tryptophan. A D gene is named only where the DNA matches it firmly. Clone size is not always given. Where it is, it says once, few, many or a class for expanded clones.

V gene: TRBV5-8; clone size: NA; J gene: TRBJ2-5; D gene: NA; CDR3 protein: CASSLDLEETQYF; CDR3 DNA: TGTGCCAGCAGCTTGGATCTGGAGGAGACCCAGTACTTC
V gene: TRBV7-9; clone size: NA; J gene: TRBJ1-5; D gene: TRBD1; CDR3 protein: CSSRSRPTGRENQPQHF; CDR3 DNA: TGTTCCAGCAGATCACGGCCGACAGGGCGAGAAAATCAGCCCCAGCATTTT
V gene: TRBV6-1; clone size: NA; J gene: TRBJ1-1; D gene: NA; CDR3 protein: CAIRGSWDTEAFF; CDR3 DNA: TGTGCCATTAGGGGCAGTTGGGACACTGAAGCTTTCTTT
V gene: TRBV10-3; clone size: once; J gene: TRBJ2-7; D gene: NA; CDR3 protein: CATSQEYYEQYF; CDR3 DNA: TGTGCCACCTCACAGGAATACTACGAGCAGTACTTC
V gene: TRBV5-1; clone size: NA; J gene: TRBJ2-3; D gene: NA; CDR3 protein: CASTPMTAGDTQYF; CDR3 DNA: TGCGCCAGCACCCCCATGACAGCGGGCGATACGCAGTATTTT
V gene: TRBV6-4; clone size: few; J gene: TRBJ1-4; D gene: TRBD1; CDR3 protein: CASSDTLTGANEKLFF; CDR3 DNA: TGTGCCAGCAGTGATACCTTGACAGGGGCTAATGAAAAACTGTTTTTT
V gene: TRBV5-1; clone size: NA; J gene: TRBJ2-5; D gene: NA; CDR3 protein: CASSLVARATETQYF; CDR3 DNA: TGCGCCAGCAGCTTGGTCGCCAGGGCCACGGAGACCCAGTACTTC
V gene: TRBV5-1; clone size: NA; J gene: TRBJ2-5; D gene: NA; CDR3 protein: CASKRGGAGETQYF; CDR3 DNA: TGCGCCAGCAAACGTGGGGGGGCGGGAGAGACCCAGTACTTC
V gene: TRBV9; clone size: once; J gene: TRBJ2-1; D gene: TRBD1; CDR3 protein: CASSSSDRGPSYNEQFF; CDR3 DNA: TGTGCCAGCAGCTCCTCGGACAGGGGGCCTTCCTACAATGAGCAGTTCTTC
V gene: TRBV18; clone size: NA; J gene: TRBJ1-6; D gene: NA; CDR3 protein: CASSPPTGTVGNSPLHF; CDR3 DNA: TGTGCCAGCTCGCCTCCTACAGGGACCGTTGGTAATTCACCCCTCCACTTT
V gene: TRBV7-9; clone size: NA; J gene: TRBJ2-3; D gene: NA; CDR3 protein: CASSPAGPPLF; CDR3 DNA: TGTGCCAGCAGCCCCGCGGGGCCTCCCCTTTTT
V gene: TRBV7-9; clone size: NA; J gene: TRBJ2-3; D gene: NA; CDR3 protein: CASSLGRGESDTQYF; CDR3 DNA: TGTGCCAGCAGCTTAGGCAGGGGAGAGTCAGATACGCAGTATTTT
V gene: TRBV11-3; clone size: few; J gene: TRBJ2-1; D gene: TRBD2; CDR3 protein: CASSRGLAGGDEQLF; CDR3 DNA: TGTGCCAGCAGCCGCGGACTAGCGGGGGGCGATGAGCAGCTCTTC
V gene: TRBV10-3; clone size: NA; J gene: TRBJ2-1; D gene: NA; CDR3 protein: CAISERGNEQFF; CDR3 DNA: TGTGCCATCAGTGAAAGAGGGAATGAGCAGTTCTTC
V gene: TRBV19; clone size: NA; J gene: TRBJ2-3; D gene: TRBD1; CDR3 protein: CASSLQGGRGSDTQYF; CDR3 DNA: TGTGCCAGTAGTCTCCAAGGGGGCAGGGGCTCAGATACGCAGTATTTT
V gene: TRBV7-9; clone size: NA; J gene: TRBJ1-5; D gene: NA; CDR3 protein: CSSSRSGAPSNQPQHF; CDR3 DNA: TGTTCCAGCAGCCGATCGGGAGCCCCTAGCAATCAGCCCCAGCATTTT
V gene: TRBV7-9; clone size: NA; J gene: TRBJ1-5; D gene: TRBD1; CDR3 protein: CASSSGQGSNQPQHF; CDR3 DNA: TGTGCCAGCAGCTCCGGACAGGGAAGCAATCAGCCCCAGCATTTT
V gene: TRBV29-1; clone size: NA; J gene: TRBJ1-4; D gene: NA; CDR3 protein: CSAEDSNEKLFF; CDR3 DNA: TGCAGCGCAGAGGACTCTAATGAAAAACTGTTTTTT
V gene: TRBV10-3; clone size: NA; J gene: TRBJ1-1; D gene: TRBD1; CDR3 protein: CAISAGFDRVTEAFF; CDR3 DNA: TGTGCCATCAGTGCGGGTTTCGACAGGGTCACTGAAGCTTTCTTT
V gene: TRBV6-1; clone size: NA; J gene: TRBJ1-5; D gene: NA; CDR3 protein: CASSASGNNQPQHF; CDR3 DNA: TGTGCCAGCAGTGCCTCCGGGAACAATCAGCCCCAGCATTTT
V gene: TRBV11-3; clone size: NA; J gene: TRBJ2-7; D gene: NA; CDR3 protein: CAGSLGGGVPYEQYF; CDR3 DNA: TGTGCCGGCAGCTTAGGAGGGGGCGTTCCCTACGAGCAGTACTTC
V gene: TRBV10-3; clone size: NA; J gene: TRBJ1-6; D gene: NA; CDR3 protein: CAISGKGDSPLHF; CDR3 DNA: TGTGCCATTAGCGGGAAGGGGGATTCACCCCTCCACTTT
V gene: TRBV4-2; clone size: few; J gene: TRBJ2-7; D gene: NA; CDR3 protein: CASSQGEAGYLSYEQYF; CDR3 DNA: TGTGCCAGCAGCCAAGGGGAGGCTGGTTACTTGTCCTACGAGCAGTACTTC
V gene: TRBV10-3; clone size: few; J gene: TRBJ1-1; D gene: NA; CDR3 protein: CAITLATGTEAFF; CDR3 DNA: TGTGCCATCACCCTGGCGACGGGCACTGAAGCTTTCTTT
V gene: TRBV28; clone size: NA; J gene: TRBJ2-3; D gene: NA; CDR3 protein: CASSFGQDTDTQYF; CDR3 DNA: TGTGCCAGCAGTTTCGGTCAAGACACAGATACGCAGTATTTT
V gene: TRBV4-1; clone size: NA; J gene: TRBJ1-5; D gene: NA; CDR3 protein: CASSQSGLGGNQPQHF; CDR3 DNA: TGCGCCAGCAGCCAATCAGGGCTGGGTGGCAATCAGCCCCAGCATTTT
V gene: TRBV7-2; clone size: NA; J gene: TRBJ2-1; D gene: TRBD2; CDR3 protein: CASSLAAGGHNEQFF; CDR3 DNA: TGTGCCAGCAGCTTAGCAGCGGGGGGTCACAATGAGCAGTTCTTC
V gene: TRBV27; clone size: few; J gene: TRBJ2-1; D gene: NA; CDR3 protein: CASRDGQSYNEQFF; CDR3 DNA: TGTGCCAGCCGCGACGGACAGTCCTACAATGAGCAGTTCTTC
V gene: TRBV6-6; clone size: many; J gene: TRBJ2-7; D gene: NA; CDR3 protein: CASSYSGDEQYF; CDR3 DNA: TGTGCCAGCAGTTACTCCGGGGACGAGCAGTACTTC
V gene: TRBV11-2; clone size: NA; J gene: TRBJ1-5; D gene: NA; CDR3 protein: CASSTSGGLSNQPQHF; CDR3 DNA: TGTGCCAGCAGCACCTCCGGAGGCCTCAGCAATCAGCCCCAGCATTTT
V gene: TRBV11-1; clone size: NA; J gene: TRBJ1-1; D gene: NA; CDR3 protein: CASSPYRADTEAFF; CDR3 DNA: TGTGCCAGCAGCCCGTACAGGGCCGACACTGAAGCTTTCTTT
V gene: TRBV7-8; clone size: NA; J gene: TRBJ1-1; D gene: NA; CDR3 protein: CASRPYRERGTEAFF; CDR3 DNA: TGTGCCAGCCGTCCCTACAGGGAGAGAGGCACTGAAGCTTTCTTT
V gene: TRBV7-2; clone size: NA; J gene: TRBJ1-2; D gene: NA; CDR3 protein: CASSLAQGARGYTF; CDR3 DNA: TGTGCCAGCAGCTTAGCGCAGGGCGCGAGAGGCTACACCTTC
V gene: TRBV5-5; clone size: NA; J gene: TRBJ2-7; D gene: TRBD1; CDR3 protein: CASSDPTGTYEQYF; CDR3 DNA: TGTGCCAGCAGTGATCCGACAGGGACCTACGAGCAGTACTTC
V gene: TRBV5-4; clone size: NA; J gene: TRBJ2-1; D gene: TRBD1; CDR3 protein: CASSLGTGGYNEQFF; CDR3 DNA: TGTGCCAGCAGCTTAGGAACAGGGGGATACAATGAGCAGTTCTTC
V gene: TRBV5-6; clone size: NA; J gene: TRBJ2-4; D gene: TRBD1; CDR3 protein: CASSLTGGNDIQYF; CDR3 DNA: TGTGCCAGCAGCTTGACAGGGGGCAATGACATTCAGTACTTC
V gene: TRBV7-2; clone size: NA; J gene: TRBJ2-7; D gene: NA; CDR3 protein: CASSPKDGLRSYEQYF; CDR3 DNA: TGTGCCAGCAGCCCCAAGGACGGACTTCGTTCCTACGAGCAGTACTTC
V gene: TRBV10-3; clone size: NA; J gene: TRBJ1-4; D gene: TRBD1; CDR3 protein: CAISESKLGTGIEKLFF; CDR3 DNA: TGTGCCATCAGTGAGTCCAAACTCGGGACAGGGATCGAAAAACTGTTTTTT
V gene: TRBV19; clone size: NA; J gene: TRBJ2-7; D gene: TRBD2; CDR3 protein: CARAGDEQYF; CDR3 DNA: TGTGCCCGGGCGGGGGACGAGCAGTACTTC
V gene: TRBV30; clone size: few; J gene: TRBJ2-4; D gene: TRBD2; CDR3 protein: CAWSAGGDIQYF; CDR3 DNA: TGTGCCTGGAGTGCGGGAGGGGACATTCAGTACTTC
V gene: TRBV6-4; clone size: NA; J gene: TRBJ2-1; D gene: TRBD2; CDR3 protein: CASSEETSGGFNEQFF; CDR3 DNA: TGTGCCAGCAGTGAGGAAACTAGCGGGGGATTCAATGAGCAGTTCTTC
V gene: TRBV14; clone size: once; J gene: TRBJ2-3; D gene: NA; CDR3 protein: CASSQEGEGADTQYF; CDR3 DNA: TGTGCCAGCAGCCAAGAGGGAGAGGGCGCAGATACGCAGTATTTT
V gene: TRBV30; clone size: NA; J gene: TRBJ1-2; D gene: TRBD1; CDR3 protein: CAWSTGVNYGYTF; CDR3 DNA: TGTGCCTGGAGTACAGGGGTTAACTATGGCTACACCTTC
V gene: TRBV7-8; clone size: NA; J gene: TRBJ2-2; D gene: NA; CDR3 protein: CASRLRDLNTGELFF; CDR3 DNA: TGTGCCAGCAGGTTAAGGGACTTGAACACCGGGGAGCTGTTTTTT
V gene: TRBV4-3; clone size: NA; J gene: TRBJ2-1; D gene: TRBD2; CDR3 protein: CASSQDRGDGQFF; CDR3 DNA: TGCGCCAGCAGCCAAGATCGGGGGGACGGGCAGTTCTTC
V gene: TRBV9; clone size: NA; J gene: TRBJ2-2; D gene: TRBD2; CDR3 protein: CASSVEGLAGTGELFF; CDR3 DNA: TGTGCCAGCAGCGTAGAGGGCCTAGCGGGGACCGGGGAGCTGTTTTTT
V gene: TRBV19; clone size: few; J gene: TRBJ1-2; D gene: TRBD1; CDR3 protein: CASSRVGTGEYGYTF; CDR3 DNA: TGTGCCAGTAGTCGTGTCGGGACAGGGGAGTATGGCTACACCTTC
V gene: TRBV7-9; clone size: NA; J gene: TRBJ1-6; D gene: NA; CDR3 protein: CSSSGNRDSPLHF; CDR3 DNA: TGTTCCAGCAGCGGCAACAGGGATTCACCCCTCCACTTT
V gene: TRBV16; clone size: NA; J gene: TRBJ1-2; D gene: TRBD1; CDR3 protein: CASSHGQGRDGYTF; CDR3 DNA: TGTGCCAGCAGCCACGGACAGGGTAGGGATGGCTACACCTTC
V gene: TRBV11-2; clone size: few; J gene: TRBJ1-2; D gene: NA; CDR3 protein: CASSLESTSRGYTF; CDR3 DNA: TGTGCCAGCAGCTTAGAGTCAACGTCTCGGGGCTACACCTTC